These 21 T cell receptor beta chains were sequenced from one sample in a study of regulatory T cells in long-lasting Graves disease. The sample's time point: newly diagnosed GD, antithyroid drugs for less than 3 months. RNA extracted from PBMCs served as the sequencing template. The authors built TCR beta libraries using iRepertoire HTBI primers and Arm-PCR of CDR3 regions. A single record per CDR3 protein comes from TCRdb applying MiXCR to the multiplex PCR reads. This sample has approximately 460,000 distinct CDR3 sequences; 16% occur once, and the top ten carry around a tenth. A further study also used this sample, focusing on T cells in Graves' hyperthyroidism and ophthalmopathy.

The material sequenced was peripheral blood mononuclear cells (PBMCs), taken at new diagnosis, from a patient treated with antithyroid drugs. The receptors here all came from a woman aged 25 to 39 with Graves disease.

For this clonotype: A clone one base away is much larger, so this may be a read error. V gene TRBV11-2 combines with J gene TRBJ1-5; D is unclear. Trimming removed 2 bases from V and 5 bases from J, with 7 bases in between. The CDR3 runs 13 residues. CDR1 SGHAT and CDR2 FQNNGV come from the germline V gene. Here the CDR3 reads CASSLFLDQPQHF. CDR3 in DNA: TGTGCCAGCAGCTTATTTTTGGATCAGCCCCAGCATTTT.

Only a few counts were recorded for this clonotype. This chain connects TRBV29-1 to TRBJ2-3; D perhaps matches TRBD2 (5 bases). The CDR3 has 14 residues. V was shortened by 7 bases and J by 2 bases, with 16 bases between the two germline ends. Germline V gene lookup returns CDR1 SQVTM and CDR2 ANQGSEA. The CDR3 DNA sequence: TGCAGCGCATGGGGTAGCGAAATCACAGATACGCAGTATTTT. This translates into CSAWGSEITDTQYF.

This clonotype was observed at least ten times. The V call is TRBV5-5, the J call TRBJ1-5, with D uncertain. V lost 0 bases, J lost 8 bases, and 18 bases lay in between. The CDR3 covers 16 residues. CDR1 SGHKS and CDR2 YYEKEE come from the germline V gene (reference sequence). CDR3 loop: CASSLDPGFGFKPQHF. The CDR3 DNA sequence: TGTGCCAGCAGCTTGGATCCGGGGTTCGGGTTCAAGCCCCAGCATTTT.

This clonotype was seen many times. The V and J genes are TRBV3-1 and TRBJ2-7; 10 bases fit TRBD2. The CDR3 sequence is 12 residues long. Germline trimming cut 4 bases from V and 6 bases from J; bases unmatched to any gene: 0. CDR1 is LGHDT and CDR2 is YNNKEL in the germline V gene (reference sequence). CDR3 sequence: CASSRLAGEQYF. The DNA of the CDR3 is TGTGCCAGCAGCCGACTAGCGGGCGAGCAGTACTTC.

This clonotype was recorded many times. This chain joins TRBV28 and TRBJ1-1; the D is unclear. The V end was cut by 3 bases, the J end by 3 bases, with 11 bases between. CDR1 MDHEN and CDR2 SYDVKM come from the germline V gene. The CDR3 extends over 14 amino acids. The CDR3 DNA reads TGTGCCAGCAGTTTTCGTCTCTTCCACACTGAAGCTTTCTTT. The encoded protein is CASSFRLFHTEAFF.

This clonotype was picked up many times. The chain is built from TRBV11-1 and TRBJ2-1; D is unclear. Trimming stripped 0 bases from V and 2 bases from J, with 11 bases between. Germline assignment: CDR1 SGHAT and CDR2 FQDESV (reference sequence). The CDR3 runs 16 residues. CDR3 DNA sequence: TGTGCCAGCAGCTTAGCGAAACGGCTAGCCTACAATGAGCAGTTCTTC. This translates into CASSLAKRLAYNEQFF. Variable domain in full (rest from reference TRBV11-1 and TRBJ2-1): EAEVAQSPRYKITEKSQAVAFWCDPISGHATLYWYRQILGQGPELLVQFQDESVVDDSQLPKDRFSAERLKGVDSTLKIQPAELGDSAMYLCASSLAKRLAYNEQFFGPGTRLTVL.

The chain employs TRBV4-3 and TRBJ1-5; D is undetermined. V was clipped by 5 bases and J by 5 bases, with 13 bases between them. The CDR3 is 14 amino acids. Germline loops: CDR1 LGHNA, CDR2 YSLEER. The CDR3 here is CASSERVSDQPQHF. The DNA of the CDR3 is TGCGCCAGCAGCGAAAGGGTGTCGGATCAGCCCCAGCATTTT.

The chain combines TRBV6-1 with TRBJ2-2, with TRBD1 matching 10 bases. Germline V gene lookup returns CDR1 MNHNS and CDR2 SASEGT. The CDR3 runs to 16 residues. Trimming at V came to 9 bases and at J to 10 bases, leaving 17 bases not matched to a gene. The CDR3 spells CASNELGTGVMAELFF. The CDR3 region has the DNA TGTGCCAGTAACGAGCTTGGGACAGGGGTAATGGCGGAGCTGTTTTTT.

This clonotype occurred many times. The gene calls are TRBV9 and TRBJ2-7; 9 positions match TRBD2. Germline V gives CDR1 SGDLS, CDR2 YYNGEE. J gave up 1 base and V 3 bases, and 5 bases lay outside the gene matches. The CDR3 is made up of 15 amino acids. The DNA for the CDR3 is TGTGCCAGCAGCGCGCTAGCGGGAATTTCCTACGAGCAGTACTTC. Its protein is CASSALAGISYEQYF.

This clonotype appeared many times. The J gene is TRBJ2-3, the V gene TRBV7-2, with TRBD2 matching 10 bases. This CDR3 contains 18 residues. Germline CDR1 reads SGHTA; CDR2 reads FQGNSA. Trimming took 0 bases from V and 1 from J; bases not matched to a gene: 7. The CDR3 sequence: CASSLAPLLAGGTDTQYF. The CDR3 DNA is TGTGCCAGCAGCTTAGCGCCCCTCCTAGCGGGAGGCACAGATACGCAGTATTTT.

This clonotype was picked up many times. The chain couples TRBV6-5 to TRBJ2-1, with D tentatively TRBD1 (6 bases). Germline-derived CDR1 and CDR2 are MNHEY and SVGAGI. V shed 2 bases and J shed 6 bases, with 8 bases lying between them. The CDR3 spans 13 residues. The CDR3: CASSYRTVNEQFF. DNA for the CDR3: TGTGCCAGCAGTTACCGGACAGTCAATGAGCAGTTCTTC.

Regarding this clonotype: The conserved final phenylalanine or tryptophan is absent from the CDR3, which likely points to a read error. This chain links TRBV20-1 with TRBJ1-5; unclear D gene. Trimming shortened V by 3 bases and J by 2 bases, and 5 bases separated the two germline ends. The CDR3 runs to 12 residues. Germline values: CDR1 DFQATT, CDR2 SNEGSKA (reference sequence). This CDR3 is CSARGGNQPQHL. CDR3 coding DNA: TGCAGTGCTAGGGGAGGCAATCAGCCCCAGCATCTT.

This clonotype has ten or more counts. The rearrangement links TRBV6-1 to TRBJ1-1, with a tentative D call TRBD1 (5 bases). Germline CDR1 and CDR2: MNHNS and SASEGT. This CDR3 is built from 13 residues. V lost 10 bases and J lost 4, with 16 bases in between. The CDR3 loop is CAIKPGFGTEAFF. In DNA form, the CDR3 reads TGTGCCATTAAACCAGGGTTCGGCACTGAAGCTTTCTTT.

There are a few counts of this clonotype. V is TRBV10-1 and J is TRBJ2-1, with D unclear. Germline-derived CDR1 and CDR2 are WNHNN and SYGVQD (reference sequence). The CDR3 runs 13 residues. V was clipped by 2 bases and J by 6 bases, with 8 bases between them. This CDR3 is CASSEVTGNEQFF. Here the CDR3 DNA reads TGCGCCAGCAGTGAGGTTACGGGCAATGAGCAGTTCTTC.

This clonotype was seen ten or more times. The V call is TRBV24-1, the J call TRBJ2-3; no clear D. With 4 bases removed from V and 1 base from J, the gap between germline ends came to 11 bases. Germline CDR1 reads KGHDR; CDR2 reads SFDVKD. The CDR3 has 15 amino acids. The CDR3 here is CATSDLGRGTDTQYF. The DNA for the CDR3 is TGTGCCACCAGTGACCTAGGACGGGGCACAGATACGCAGTATTTT.

V and J are TRBV20-1 and TRBJ2-7, with D maybe TRBD1 (5 bases). CDR1 DFQATT and CDR2 SNEGSKA come from the germline V gene (reference sequence). Trimming removed 0 bases from V and 6 bases from J, with 15 bases in between. This CDR3 contains 14 residues. CDR3 bases: TGCAGTGCTAGAGATCCCCGGGTAGGGGTCGAGCAGTACTTC. It yields the protein CSARDPRVGVEQYF.

This clonotype was seen repeatedly, ten times or more. The gene calls are TRBV15 and TRBJ2-7, with TRBD2 as a possible D gene (5 bases). CDR1 is LNHNV and CDR2 is YYDKDF in the germline V gene (reference sequence). V lost 7 bases and J lost 4, with 17 bases in between. The CDR3 covers 14 residues. The CDR3, as DNA: TGTGCCACCACCCCCGGTGGGAGTTCGTACGAGCAGTACTTC. The encoded protein is CATTPGGSSYEQYF.

This clonotype was counted many times. CDR3 region: CASSQDNEQFF. CDR3 sequence (DNA): TGTGCCAGCAGCCAAGACAATGAGCAGTTCTTC. The rearrangement joins TRBV14 to TRBJ2-1; D not certain. The CDR3 consists of 11 residues. CDR1 and CDR2 from the germline V gene are SGHDN and FVKESK. The V gene lost 0 bases and the J gene lost 6 bases, with 0 bases spanning the gap.

V is TRBV15 and J is TRBJ2-7; the match to TRBD2 covers 8 bases. The CDR3 sequence is 14 residues long. The V and J ends lost 6 bases and 2 bases, in that order; junction bases with no gene match: 6. The V gene's germline CDR1 is LNHNV and CDR2 YYDKDF (reference sequence). The CDR3 reads CATRRGLEAYEQYF. CDR3 in DNA: TGTGCCACCAGGAGGGGACTAGAAGCCTACGAGCAGTACTTC.

This clonotype was detected many times. J is TRBJ2-2 and V is TRBV4-1; TRBD2 matches 7 bases. With 7 bases clipped from V and 5 bases from J, the junction kept 10 bases outside the gene matches. The CDR3 has 15 amino acids. Germline assignment: CDR1 MGHRA and CDR2 YSYEKL. The CDR3 protein is CASTLGGRGTGELFF. CDR3 DNA: TGCGCCAGCACCTTGGGGGGGAGAGGGACCGGGGAGCTGTTTTTT.

This clonotype turned up a few times. The CDR3 sequence: CASSEGLAHEQFF. The CDR3 DNA follows: TGTGCCAGCAGTGAAGGACTAGCTCATGAGCAGTTCTTC. This chain joins TRBV2 and TRBJ2-1; 7 nucleotides line up with TRBD2. Germline V gives CDR1 SNHLY, CDR2 FYNNEI. CDR3 length: 13 residues. J gave up 8 bases and V 1 base, and 2 bases lay outside the gene matches.